Shown below are 28 T cell receptor beta chains from a single sample sequenced in a study of response to subunit inactivated influenza vaccine. TCRdb redid the calling of the RT-PCR reads with MiXCR, one entry per CDR3 protein. The sample holds approximately 570,000 distinct CDR3 sequences; 6.5% to 8% are singletons and the top ten take 13%. Here the sequenced sample was PBMCs from blood, taken less than 30 months after vaccination. These receptors were collected from a man between 50 and 69 years old who received an inactivated influenza vaccine.

Note on this clonotype: Mismatch with germline at one junction end may stem from a read error. V usage is TRBV11-2 and J usage is TRBJ2-6; D is unclear. Germline V lookup: CDR1 SGHAT, CDR2 FQNNGV. The CDR3 has 17 residues. The CDR3 protein is CASSLLFTYSRANVLTF. The DNA of the CDR3 is TGTGCCAGCAGCTTACTTTTTACGTACTCTAGGGCCAACGTCCTGACTTTC. Filled out from reference TRBV11-2 and TRBJ2-6, the complete variable domain reads EAGVAQSPRYKIIEKRQSVAFWCNPISGHATLYWYQQILGQGPKLLIQFQNNGVVDDSQLPKDRFSAERLKGVDSTLKIQPAKLEDSAVYLCASSLLFTYSRANVLTFGAGSRLTVL.

Concerning this clonotype itself: It may be a read error: a sequence one base away is much more abundant. The chain couples TRBV7-2 to TRBJ2-7, with D maybe TRBD1 (6 bases). The germline V gene has CDR1 SGHTA and CDR2 FQGNSA. The CDR3 loop spans 15 amino acids. V lost 2 bases to trimming and J lost 5 bases, with 16 bases between them. The DNA for the CDR3 is TGTGCCAGCAGCTTAAATCTAAGGGGGTCGGACGAGCAGTACTTC. Its translation is CASSLNLRGSDEQYF. The full variable domain, with the rest looked up from reference TRBV7-2 and TRBJ2-7, is GAGVSQSPSNKVTEKGKDVELRCDPISGHTALYWYRQSLGQGLEFLIYFQGNSAPDKSGLPSDRFSAERTGGSVSTLTIQRTQQEDSAVYLCASSLNLRGSDEQYFGPGTRLTVT.

The V gene is TRBV29-1, the J gene TRBJ2-7; 7 bases are a match to TRBD2. The V segment lost 4 bases and the J segment 3 bases; nucleotides outside the gene matches: 3. There are 12 residues in the CDR3. Per the germline V gene, CDR1 is SQVTM and CDR2 is ANQGSEA. Written as DNA, the CDR3 is TGCAGCGTTGGACCGGGGGGCTACGAGCAGTACTTC. Protein sequence: CSVGPGGYEQYF.

The chain has TRBV5-6 and TRBJ2-2, with unresolved D. Trimming shortened V by 4 bases and J by 8 bases, and 9 bases separated the two germline ends. The CDR3 spans 12 residues. Per germline, CDR1 SGHDT and CDR2 YYEEEE. This CDR3 reads CASSPPRGELFF. The DNA of the CDR3 is TGTGCCAGCAGCCCGCCGCGGGGGGAGCTGTTTTTT.

The table lists this clonotype with many counts. The chain uses TRBV20-1 and TRBJ2-3; D might be TRBD2 (6 bases). This CDR3 is 14 amino acids long. Per germline, CDR1 DFQATT and CDR2 SNEGSKA (reference sequence). V was shortened by 1 base and J by 4 bases, with 12 bases between the two germline ends. The CDR3 is CSARVSASADTQYF. CDR3 DNA sequence: TGCAGTGCTAGAGTTAGCGCTAGCGCAGATACGCAGTATTTT.

The rearrangement links TRBV11-2 to TRBJ2-5, with 13 nucleotides matching TRBD2. V was pared by 1 base and J by 4 bases, with 9 bases of the junction left unmatched. Germline CDR1 SGHAT, CDR2 FQNNGV. The CDR3 extends over 18 amino acids. This chain's CDR3 is CASSLVGLTSGGAETQYF. DNA of the CDR3: TGTGCCAGCAGCTTAGTCGGGTTAACTAGCGGGGGGGCAGAGACCCAGTACTTC. The whole variable domain, remainder taken from reference TRBV11-2 and TRBJ2-5, is EAGVAQSPRYKIIEKRQSVAFWCNPISGHATLYWYQQILGQGPKLLIQFQNNGVVDDSQLPKDRFSAERLKGVDSTLKIQPAKLEDSAVYLCASSLVGLTSGGAETQYFGPGTRLLVL.

The rearrangement uses TRBV6-1 and TRBJ2-3; D is unclear. The CDR3 runs 14 residues. V was clipped by 7 bases and J by 3 bases, with 14 bases between them. Germline V lookup: CDR1 MNHNS, CDR2 SASEGT. This CDR3 is CASKKGRHTDTQYF. In DNA form, the CDR3 reads TGTGCCAGCAAAAAGGGCAGGCATACAGATACGCAGTATTTT.

This clonotype was observed at least ten times. V and J are TRBV5-1 and TRBJ1-1, with 7 bases identical to TRBD1. The V segment lost 3 bases and the J segment 0 bases; nucleotides outside the gene matches: 5. Germline V lookup: CDR1 SGHRS, CDR2 YFSETQ. There are 15 residues in the CDR3. For the CDR3, the DNA is TGCGCCAGCAGCTGGGGACAGAACATGAACACTGAAGCTTTCTTT. This sequence encodes CASSWGQNMNTEAFF. The full variable domain, completed using reference TRBV5-1 and TRBJ1-1, is KAGVTQTPRYLIKTRGQQVTLSCSPISGHRSVSWYQQTPGQGLQFLFEYFSETQRNKGNFPGRFSGRQFSNSRSEMNVSTLELGDSALYLCASSWGQNMNTEAFFGQGTRLTVV.

A few counts support this clonotype. The CDR3 DNA follows: TGCGCCAGCAGCTCCGGGTCCCAGGGCATTCAGTACTTC. Protein sequence: CASSSGSQGIQYF. The chain links TRBV4-3 to TRBJ2-4; D may be TRBD1 (5 bases). This CDR3 has 13 residues. Trimming pared 5 bases from V and 9 bases from J, leaving 14 bases between. The germline gives CDR1 LGHNA, CDR2 YSLEER.

This clonotype was seen more than once but under ten times. The J gene is TRBJ2-1, the V gene TRBV7-9, with a possible D match to TRBD1 (6 bases). Per the germline V gene, CDR1 is SEHNR and CDR2 is FQNEAQ (reference sequence). Trimming left V 5 bases short and J 5 bases short, with 16 bases between. CDR3 length equals 15 residues. The CDR3 nucleotides are TGTGCCAGCAGCCGCAGACAGGAAGGGGACAATGAGCAGTTCTTC. As protein: CASSRRQEGDNEQFF.

The genes are TRBV4-1 and TRBJ2-3; tentatively, D is TRBD1 or TRBD2 (6 bases each). Germline V gene sequence: CDR1 MGHRA, CDR2 YSYEKL. The CDR3 runs to 15 residues. Trimming took off 3 bases at V and 4 bases at J, with 14 bases between the two ends. CDR3: CASSHRGGYPDTQYF. CDR3 nucleotide sequence: TGCGCCAGCAGCCACCGAGGGGGGTACCCAGATACGCAGTATTTT.

This clonotype was observed a few times. This CDR3 is CASSHRVGTGGRYTEAFF. As DNA, the CDR3 is TGTGCCAGCAGCCATCGAGTTGGGACAGGGGGCCGTTACACTGAAGCTTTCTTT. V and J are TRBV4-2 and TRBJ1-1, with TRBD1 matching over 12 bases. The CDR3 spans 18 residues. V lost 3 bases to trimming and J lost 3 bases; unmatched junction nucleotides: 11. The germline V gene encodes CDR1 LGHNA and CDR2 YNFKEQ.

The chain links TRBV20-1 to TRBJ2-3; D is uncertain. CDR3 size: 15 residues. V lost 6 bases and J 3 bases, leaving 19 bases between the germline ends. The germline CDR1 and CDR2 sequences are DFQATT and SNEGSKA (reference sequence). The CDR3 bases are TGCAGTGCCTCTCGGGTGGGGTTTGGGACAGATACGCAGTATTTT. Amino acid sequence: CSASRVGFGTDTQYF.

Many counts were recorded for this clonotype. The chain links TRBV6-2 or TRBV6-3 to TRBJ2-1, with D perhaps given as TRBD1 or TRBD2 (6 bases each). The germline V gene has CDR1 MNHEY and CDR2 SVGEGT. The CDR3 runs 13 residues. Trimming took 7 bases from V and 5 from J, leaving 12 bases between them. Here the CDR3 DNA reads TGTGCCAGCAAGGGGGGACTGAACAATGAGCAGTTCTTC. It specifies CASKGGLNNEQFF.

This clonotype was found a few times. V and J are TRBV19 and TRBJ2-1; 11 positions agree with TRBD2. This CDR3 has 14 residues. Germline CDR1 and CDR2: LNHDA and SQIVND (reference sequence). The V segment lost 6 bases and the J segment 8 bases; nucleotides outside the gene matches: 6. The CDR3 protein is CASRGLAGGDEQFF. CDR3 nucleotides: TGTGCCAGTAGAGGGCTAGCGGGAGGCGATGAGCAGTTCTTC.

This chain links TRBV7-2 with TRBJ2-3; D unclear. V shed 5 bases and J shed 0 bases, with 9 bases lying between them. The germline CDR1 and CDR2 sequences are SGHTA and FQGNSA. The CDR3 runs to 14 residues. Written as DNA, the CDR3 is TGTGCCAGCAGCGCGCAACCTAGCACAGATACGCAGTATTTT. Translation gives CASSAQPSTDTQYF.

This chain connects TRBV20-1 to TRBJ1-1; the match to TRBD1 covers 8 bases. V shed 4 bases and J 1 base; nucleotides not matched to a gene: 2. CDR3 length: 13 amino acids. CDR1 and CDR2 from the germline V gene are DFQATT and SNEGSKA (reference sequence). The CDR3 DNA follows: TGCAGTGCTATAGGGACAGGGAACACTGAAGCTTTCTTT. It yields the protein CSAIGTGNTEAFF.

The genes are TRBV27 and TRBJ2-1, with D perhaps matching TRBD1 or TRBD2 (5 bases each). Germline assignment: CDR1 MNHEY and CDR2 SMNVEV (reference sequence). V lost 7 bases to trimming and J lost 3 bases, with 16 bases between them. The CDR3 covers 15 residues. CDR3 amino acids: CASNKGPLYYNEQFF. In DNA, the CDR3 is TGTGCCAGCAACAAGGGACCTCTTTACTACAATGAGCAGTTCTTC.

There are a few counts of this clonotype. The CDR3 here is CSVRGGAQDTEAFF. In nucleotides, the CDR3 is TGCAGCGTCCGGGGAGGGGCACAGGACACTGAAGCTTTCTTT. The gene calls are TRBV29-1 and TRBJ1-1; D might be TRBD1 (5 bases). The CDR3 sequence is 14 residues long. Trimming took 6 bases from V and 3 from J, leaving 17 bases between them. Germline CDR1 is SQVTM and CDR2 is ANQGSEA.

There are a few counts of this clonotype. CDR3 amino acids: CASSPPRPSYNEQFF. The CDR3 bases are TGTGCCAGCAGCCCCCCCCGACCGTCCTACAATGAGCAGTTCTTC. The genes are TRBV9 and TRBJ2-1; the D is unclear. This CDR3 spans 15 amino acids. V gave up 4 bases and J gave up 1 base, with 12 bases separating them. The germline V gene has CDR1 SGDLS and CDR2 YYNGEE.

This clonotype occurred many times. V usage is TRBV6-2 or TRBV6-3 and J usage is TRBJ1-1; D is unresolved. Germline V gene lookup returns CDR1 MNHEY and CDR2 SVGEGT. This CDR3 has 14 residues. Trimming cost V 7 bases and J 6 bases, with 18 bases left between them. In nucleotides, the CDR3 is TGTGCCAGCACCCTGAATCGGGGAGTCTCTGAAGCTTTCTTT. Protein: CASTLNRGVSEAFF.

A few counts support this clonotype. The chain joins TRBV10-3 to TRBJ2-2, with TRBD1 as a possible D gene (6 bases). The CDR3 covers 15 residues. V was shortened by 6 bases and J by 2 bases, with 13 bases between the two germline ends. The germline V gene has CDR1 ENHRY and CDR2 SYGVKD. CDR3 residues: CAISPGTLNTGELFF. CDR3 coding DNA: TGTGCCATCAGCCCCGGGACACTCAACACCGGGGAGCTGTTTTTT.

At least ten counts were recorded for this clonotype. CDR3 sequence reads: CASSSQQGPGQPQHF. The CDR3 region has the DNA TGTGCCAGCAGTTCCCAACAGGGGCCAGGTCAGCCCCAGCATTTT. This chain uses TRBV6-5 with TRBJ1-5, with 7 nucleotides matching TRBD1. The CDR3 covers 15 residues. Germline trimming cut 4 bases from V and 6 bases from J; bases unmatched to any gene: 9. Germline values: CDR1 MNHEY, CDR2 SVGAGI.

This clonotype was observed many times. The chain employs TRBV30 and TRBJ1-5, with D possibly TRBD1 on 5 matching bases. This CDR3 contains 12 residues. Germline V gene sequence: CDR1 GTSNPN, CDR2 SVGIG (reference sequence). V lost 0 bases and J lost 7, with 7 bases in between. The CDR3 sequence is CAWSVWGQPQHF. As DNA, the CDR3 is TGTGCCTGGAGTGTGTGGGGCCAGCCCCAGCATTTT.

This clonotype was recorded many times. The V gene is TRBV5-1, the J gene TRBJ2-3; 8 bases align to TRBD2. V shed 2 bases, J shed 2 bases, and the junction held 4 bases outside the gene matches. Per the germline V gene, CDR1 is SGHRS and CDR2 is YFSETQ. The CDR3 length is 15 residues. This CDR3 reads CASSFSGTLTDTQYF. CDR3 DNA: TGCGCCAGCAGCTTTAGCGGGACCCTCACAGATACGCAGTATTTT.

This clonotype came up a few times. This chain connects TRBV11-2 to TRBJ2-1, with D perhaps matching TRBD2 (5 bases). Germline V gene data show CDR1 as SGHAT and CDR2 as FQNNGV. The CDR3 spans 14 residues. Trimming shortened V by 3 bases and J by 7 bases, and 13 bases separated the two germline ends. In DNA, the CDR3 is TGTGCCAGCAGCTTTGTTCCGGACTCTAATGAGCAGTTCTTC. It translates to CASSFVPDSNEQFF.

This chain links TRBV12-3 or TRBV12-4 with TRBJ2-7, with D perhaps TRBD1 (6 bases). Deletions cut 5 bases from V and 3 bases from J, with 11 bases between. The CDR3 totals 13 residues. The CDR3 DNA reads as TGTGCCAGCAGTGGCATGACAGGCTACGAGCAGTACTTC. This sequence encodes CASSGMTGYEQYF.

This clonotype was detected a few times. The DNA for the CDR3 is TGCAGTGCTAGAAATTACGCGGGTGGATTCCAAGAGACCCAGTACTTC. Protein sequence: CSARNYAGGFQETQYF. The chain has TRBV20-1 and TRBJ2-5, with a possible D match to TRBD2 (5 bases). CDR1 and CDR2 (germline): DFQATT, SNEGSKA (reference sequence). V was clipped by 2 bases and J by 1 base, with 17 bases between them. The CDR3 loop spans 16 amino acids.